This T cell receptor (beta chain) was obtained from a study of T cells in Graves' hyperthyroidism and ophthalmopathy (dated by TCRdb to the late 2010s). For the wider study: Peripheral blood samples were taken at initial diagnosis, before any treatment was given. TCR V-J signatures able to tell the groups apart were searched for in a discovery cohort of more than 90 patients, of whom fewer than 45 had Graves' ophthalmopathy and some 60 had stable Graves' hyperthyroidism. Whether ophthalmopathy could be predicted prospectively was tested in an independent validation cohort made up of roughly 20 hyperthyroidism patients plus 17 patients who later progressed to ophthalmopathy. The 85 to 100 discovery patients were randomly split 7:3 into training and test sets. Thyroid tissue and blood T-cell repertoires from roughly 6 Graves' hyperthyroidism patients were also compared in the study. After sampling, hyperthyroidism patients received methimazole starting at 30 mg daily, and ophthalmopathy patients received high-dose intravenous methylprednisolone. The paper describes TCR Vbeta CDR3 sequencing of around 140 peripheral blood samples, made up of around 41 ophthalmopathy patients, 70 to 75 hyperthyroidism patients and 17 progressor patients. The study at large found these results: In validation, the model predicted progression to ophthalmopathy a median of around six months before onset, with around 70% sensitivity and just under 75% specificity. No statistical method was used to set the sample size in advance, and investigators knew the group allocation. Ophthalmopathy was separated from stable hyperthyroidism by a 13 V-J signature model, with about 88% sensitivity and just over 81% specificity obtained in cross-validation and 80%/75% obtained in testing. Most expanded thyroid clonotypes (frequency above 0.001) were also detected in blood, suggesting blood repertoires may reflect thyroid immune responses.

TCR beta CDR3 regions were amplified from RNA transcripts. For the first round of RT-PCR on the TCR CDR3, the HTBI primer set was used together with the Qiagen OneStep RT-PCR kit. Libraries were constructed in a second round of multiplex PCR, after which size selection and purification were performed. Paired-end sequencing of the libraries was performed with 100 bp reads on an Illumina HiSeq2000. Turning to the authors' computational methods: SOAPnuke was used to process the raw data, with reads discarded if the reads contained adapters or uncalled bases, had a mean Phred below 15, or lacked an exact constant-primer or identifier match. COPE v1.2.5 was used to merge high-quality paired reads, and clonotypes were defined as unique nucleotide sequences. MiTCR v1.1 was used to align clonotypes to the IMGT TRBV, TRBD and TRBJ reference segments. Only V-J combinations with frequency above 0.0001, covering about 99% of repertoires, were analysed. The TCS score was defined as F50 (clonal expansion) divided by E x V (chaos), with BLOSUM62-based TCRdist calculated between CDR3 peptides within each V-J. Welch's t-statistics and random forest reduced several hundred V-J features to roughly 13, which were used in a naive Bayes classifier (R e1071). TCRdb passed the public sequencing reads through fastp at Q25 and MiXCR, retaining productive beta sequences. Rows matching on CDR3 protein sequence are summarized as one entry with the most common DNA and genes. These V and J calls originate from TCRdb's pipeline instead of the authors' own analysis. Present in this sample are approximately 400,000 distinct CDR3 sequences, approximately 15% of which were seen just once. The ten biggest clones cover around 10% of the sample.

Graves' hyperthyroidism was defined as stable when no progression to ophthalmopathy occurred over 18 months of follow-up. Hyperthyroidism patients were newly diagnosed, had a disease duration of under 2 months, and were aged 18 to 65 years. Patients with uncontrolled infections, other autoimmune diseases, pregnancy or lactation were excluded. Diagnoses were based on clinical symptoms, serum thyroxine and TRAb, thyroid ultrasound and orbital computed tomography. PBMCs were isolated from roughly 10 ml of fresh peripheral blood by Ficoll-Paque density gradient centrifugation. Total RNA was extracted with Trizol reagent, and quality was checked on an Agilent 2100 Bioanalyzer. Remarks on this clonotype: No antigen is known for it. No much larger clonotype is one base removed from it; base qualities were not supplied.

Reading the germline V gene gives CDR1 SNHLY and CDR2 FYNNEI. V is cut back by 4 bases and J by 5 bases, with 7 bases in the junction unmatched. Including the terminal cysteine and phenylalanine, the CDR3 comprises 15 residues. CDR3 DNA is the only sequence kept; it has 45 bases, read in frame from the first base. The receptor comes from a woman aged 60 to 75 with Graves' hyperthyroidism. The chain joins TRBV2 to TRBJ2-5; 10 central nucleotides agree with TRBD2. Sequenced: blood. The CDR3 loop reads CASSGVAGGRETQYF. The DNA is as follows: TGTGCCAGCAGTGGCGTAGCGGGAGGTCGGGAGACCCAGTACTTC.